The present T cell receptor (beta chain) was sequenced within a study of CD8+ T cells in alopecia areata. Study-level background: The drug, oral tofacitinib, was given to treated patients at 5 to 10 mg twice daily. The study, taken as a whole, reports: Normal scalp showed lower clonality than lesional scalp, especially alopecia totalis/universalis. Expanded CD8+ clones among the top 100, as well as scalp clonality, were significantly decreased by tofacitinib.

About this clone: Antigen: not known.

As to treatment: oral pan-JAK inhibitor, 5-10 mg twice daily. Those with alopecia areata gave lesional scalp punch biopsies and peripheral blood. Following RNA extraction, reverse transcription yielded cDNA that acted as the sequencing template. Clones were sequenced by immunoSEQ multiplex PCR, and TCRdb holds only the in-frame ones, with some missing. This table has some 200,000 clones, over 40% appearing once. V lost 2 bases and J lost 8, with 6 bases in between. The CDR3 covers 12 residues. Germline lookup yields CDR1 MNHEY and CDR2 SVGAGI. The sequence came from a human donor with alopecia areata. This sequence joins TRBV6-5 and TRBJ1-4; D gene ambiguous. Specimen: CD4+ T cells sorted from blood, collected at approximately week 37, from a patient treated with tofacitinib. The CDR3 is CASSYEGEKLFF. In nucleotides, the CDR3 is TGTGCCAGCAGTTACGAAGGGGAAAAACTGTTTTTT.